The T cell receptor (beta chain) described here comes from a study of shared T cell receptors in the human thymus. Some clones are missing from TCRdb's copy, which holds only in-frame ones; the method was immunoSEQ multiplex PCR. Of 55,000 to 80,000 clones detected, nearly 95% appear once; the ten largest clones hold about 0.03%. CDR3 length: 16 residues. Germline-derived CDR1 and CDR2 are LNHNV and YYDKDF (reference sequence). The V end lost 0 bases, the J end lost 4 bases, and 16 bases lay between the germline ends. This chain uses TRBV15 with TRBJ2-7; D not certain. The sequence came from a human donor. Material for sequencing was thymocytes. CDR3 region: CATSRDVRKNSYEQYF. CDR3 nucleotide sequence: TGTGCCACCAGCAGAGATGTCAGGAAAAATAGTTACGAGCAGTACTTC.